This T cell receptor beta chain derives from a study of T cells in Graves' hyperthyroidism and ophthalmopathy. General observations from the study: Most thyroid clonotypes expanded above 0.001 were also detected in blood.

The hyperthyroidism patients had all been newly diagnosed, and their disease duration was under 2 months. Their ages ranged from 18 to 65 years. RNA transcripts served as the template for amplifying TCR beta CDR3 regions. A set of HTBI primers served as the primers for a first-round RT-PCR of the TCR CDR3. TCRdb reprocessed the multiplex PCR reads via MiXCR and lists one record per CDR3 protein. The repertoire consists of about 560,000 distinct CDR3 sequences, with around 15% occurring once and the leading ten covering 15% to 20%. CDR3 length: 12 amino acids. Trimming took 8 bases from V and 7 from J, leaving 14 bases between them. Germline V CDR1 and CDR2: MNHNS, SASEGT. Regarding this clonotype: Its antigen is as yet unknown.

Material: blood. The clonotype originates from a woman between 18 and 29 years old with Graves' hyperthyroidism. V is TRBV6-1 and J is TRBJ2-5; D remains ambiguous. CDR3 coding DNA: TGTGCCAGCTTTGTTCCTAGGGCGACCCAGTACTTC. This encodes CASFVPRATQYF.